This T cell receptor (beta chain) derives from a study of graft-versus-host responses after intestinal transplantation. In the study overall: In this cohort, recipients had multivisceral, liver-intestinal, or isolated intestinal transplants. After anti-thymocyte globulin induction, recipients took tacrolimus and steroids for approximately 3 years.

The data were produced by immunoSEQ multiplex PCR, yet TCRdb's version contains in-frame clones alone and is incomplete. This table holds approximately 71,000 clones, 89% found once. Notes on this clone: The antigen remains undetermined.

Study findings and constraints: Elevated graft-versus-host to host-versus-graft clonal ratios in allografts were recorded for patients with graft-donor T cell macrochimerism. GvH clones were found in recipient marrow; some appeared first in ileum or blood.

The V end lost 5 bases, the J end lost 2 bases, and 13 bases lay between the germline ends. The germline V gene has CDR1 SEHNR and CDR2 FQNEAQ (reference sequence). The CDR3 length is 14 residues. The genes are TRBV7-9 and TRBJ2-7, with D possibly being TRBD1 (6 bases). The material sequenced was unstimulated CD8+ T cells sorted from spleen or lymph node cells, taken before intestinal transplant. The origin of this receptor is a human donor who received an intestinal transplant. The DNA of the CDR3 is TGTGCCAGCAGCGCCCCAGGGGACCCCTACGAGCAGTACTTC. Amino acids: CASSAPGDPYEQYF. The full variable domain, completed using reference TRBV7-9 and TRBJ2-7, is DTGVSQNPRHKITKRGQNVTFRCDPISEHNRLYWYRQTLGQGPEFLTYFQNEAQLEKSRLLSDRFSAERPKGSFSTLEIQRTEQGDSAMYLCASSAPGDPYEQYFGPGTRLTVT.